These 3 T cell receptor beta chains share one sample of origin, sequenced in a study of T cell responses to AZD1222 COVID-19 vaccine. The assay was immunoSEQ multiplex PCR, and TCRdb's table has in-frame clones only and misses some. The sample has about 81,000 clones, less than 95% seen once; the top ten hold roughly 8%. The sequencing used peripheral blood, collected 28 days after the second AZD1222 dose. These receptors originate from an adult who received the AZD1222 COVID-19 vaccine.

V is TRBV28 and J is TRBJ1-4; TRBD1 agrees at 7 bases. Germline values: CDR1 MDHEN, CDR2 SYDVKM. J lost 8 bases, V lost 8 bases, and 11 bases had no gene match. The CDR3 has 14 residues. In DNA form, the CDR3 reads TGTGCCAGCCAAAGCGGACAGGATAACGAAAAACTGTTTTTT. It translates to CASQSGQDNEKLFF.

The chain is built from TRBV28 and TRBJ2-1; 7 bases are a match to TRBD1. Looked up from germline, CDR1 is MDHEN and CDR2 is SYDVKM. V lost 7 bases to trimming and J lost 8 bases; unmatched junction nucleotides: 5. CDR3 length: 12 amino acids. The CDR3 DNA reads as TGTGCCAGCATTAGACAGGGCTATGAGCAGTTCTTC. Protein: CASIRQGYEQFF. The variable domain in full, with the rest retrieved from reference TRBV28 and TRBJ2-1, is DVKVTQSSRYLVKRTGEKVFLECVQDMDHENMFWYRQDPGLGLRLIYFSYDVKMKEKGDIPEGYSVSREKKERFSLILESASTNQTSMYLCASIRQGYEQFFGPGTRLTVL.

V gene TRBV19 combines with J gene TRBJ2-7; 9 bases are a match to TRBD2. From germline, CDR1 is LNHDA and CDR2 SQIVND (reference sequence). The CDR3 consists of 15 residues. J gave up 3 bases and V 5 bases, and 8 bases lay outside the gene matches. CDR3 protein: CASSPLAGRLYEQYF. Written as DNA, the CDR3 is TGTGCCAGTAGTCCCCTAGCGGGGAGGCTCTACGAGCAGTACTTC.